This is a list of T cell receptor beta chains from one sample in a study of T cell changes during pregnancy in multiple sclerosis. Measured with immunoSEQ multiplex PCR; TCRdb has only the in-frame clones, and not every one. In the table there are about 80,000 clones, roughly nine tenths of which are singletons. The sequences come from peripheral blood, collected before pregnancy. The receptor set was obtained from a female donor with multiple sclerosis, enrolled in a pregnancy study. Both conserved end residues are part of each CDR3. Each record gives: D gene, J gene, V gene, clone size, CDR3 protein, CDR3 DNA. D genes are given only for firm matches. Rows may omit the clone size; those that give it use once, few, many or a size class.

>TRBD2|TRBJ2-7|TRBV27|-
CASSFGTSGSEQYF
TGTGCCAGCAGTTTCGGGACTAGCGGGAGCGAGCAGTACTTC
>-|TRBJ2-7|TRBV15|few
CATSRDAGSDEQYF
TGTGCCACCAGCAGAGATGCGGGATCGGACGAGCAGTACTTC
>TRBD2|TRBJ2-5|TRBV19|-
CASSPPRGGLGETQYF
TGTGCCAGTAGTCCCCCCCGGGGGGGACTTGGGGAGACCCAGTACTTC
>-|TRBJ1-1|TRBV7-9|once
CASSLGSRNTEAFF
TGTGCCAGCAGCTTAGGAAGCCGGAACACTGAAGCTTTCTTT
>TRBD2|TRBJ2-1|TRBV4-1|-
CASSQGQTSWSEQFF
TGCGCCAGCAGCCAAGGTCAGACTAGCTGGAGTGAGCAGTTCTTC
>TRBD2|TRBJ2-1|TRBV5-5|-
CASSLVGTSSSYNEQFF
TGTGCCAGCAGCTTGGTAGGGACTAGCAGCTCCTACAATGAGCAGTTCTTC
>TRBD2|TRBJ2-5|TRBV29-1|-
CSVEGAPSGTRGQETQYF
TGCAGCGTTGAAGGGGCCCCCTCCGGGACTAGGGGTCAAGAGACCCAGTACTTC
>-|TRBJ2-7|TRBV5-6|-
CASSFRGQTYEQYF
TGTGCCAGCAGCTTCCGTGGACAGACGTACGAGCAGTACTTC
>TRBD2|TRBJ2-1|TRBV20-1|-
CSVPRGGEQFF
TGCAGTGTCCCCCGGGGGGGGGAGCAGTTCTTC
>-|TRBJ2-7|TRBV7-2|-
CASSRTENEQYF
TGTGCCAGCAGCCGGACTGAAAACGAGCAGTACTTC
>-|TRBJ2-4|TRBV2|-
CASGLDGVVDIQYF
TGTGCCAGCGGGCTGGACGGGGTTGTCGACATTCAGTACTTC
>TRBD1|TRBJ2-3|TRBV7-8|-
CASSPSLGRGTDTQYF
TGTGCCAGCAGCCCATCACTGGGCAGGGGGACAGATACGCAGTATTTT
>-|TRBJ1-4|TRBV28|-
CASRQKTSIHEKLFF
TGTGCCAGCAGGCAAAAGACAAGTATTCATGAAAAACTGTTTTTT
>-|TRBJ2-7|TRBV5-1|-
CASKLRGNSYEQYF
TGCGCCAGCAAGCTACGGGGGAACTCCTACGAGCAGTACTTC
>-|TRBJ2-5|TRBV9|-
CASSVSQETQYF
TGTGCCAGCAGCGTCTCCCAAGAGACCCAGTACTTC
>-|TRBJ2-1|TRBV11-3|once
CASSYGTNTYNEQFF
TGTGCCAGCAGCTACGGGACAAACACCTACAATGAGCAGTTCTTC
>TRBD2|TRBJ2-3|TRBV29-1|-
CSVERGVAGITDTQYF
TGCAGCGTTGAAAGGGGAGTAGCGGGGATCACAGATACGCAGTATTTT
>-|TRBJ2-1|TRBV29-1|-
CTVGGSAVFF
TGCACCGTGGGTGGCAGCGCGGTGTTCTTC
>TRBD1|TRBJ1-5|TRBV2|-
CASSETGGGNQPQHF
TGTGCCAGCAGTGAGACAGGGGGCGGAAATCAGCCCCAGCATTTT
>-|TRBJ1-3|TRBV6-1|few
CASSEAPDNSGNTIYF
TGTGCCAGCAGTGAAGCGCCCGACAACTCTGGAAACACCATATATTTT
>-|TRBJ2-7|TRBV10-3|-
CAISDSVVEYEQYF
TGTGCCATCAGTGACAGTGTGGTGGAGTACGAGCAGTACTTC
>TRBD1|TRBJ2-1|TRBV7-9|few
CASSGHRGSSYNEQFF
TGTGCCAGCAGCGGGCACAGGGGAAGCTCCTACAATGAGCAGTTCTTC
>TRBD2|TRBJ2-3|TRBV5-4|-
CASSTRTSGSTDTQYF
TGTGCCAGCAGCACCCGGACTAGCGGCAGCACAGATACGCAGTATTTT
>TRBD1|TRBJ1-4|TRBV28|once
CASSPGQDKLEKLFF
TGTGCCAGCAGTCCTGGACAGGATAAATTAGAAAAACTGTTTTTT
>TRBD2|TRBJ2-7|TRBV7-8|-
CASLHVSGRDYEQYF
TGTGCCAGCTTGCACGTTAGCGGGCGGGACTACGAGCAGTACTTC
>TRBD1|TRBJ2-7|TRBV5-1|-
CASSPRDRGSSYEQYF
TGCGCCAGCAGCCCCCGGGACAGGGGGTCTTCCTACGAGCAGTACTTC
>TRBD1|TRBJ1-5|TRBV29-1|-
CSAIFTGGGQPQHF
TGCAGCGCAATTTTCACAGGGGGCGGGCAGCCCCAGCATTTT
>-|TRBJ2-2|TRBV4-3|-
CASSLNSFGLGELFF
TGCGCCAGCAGCCTGAACTCCTTTGGTTTGGGGGAGCTGTTTTTT
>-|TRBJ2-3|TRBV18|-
CASSAALASKGTDTQYF
TGTGCCAGCTCGGCCGCCCTAGCATCGAAGGGCACAGATACGCAGTATTTT
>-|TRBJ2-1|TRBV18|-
CASSPPSRSYNEQFF
TGTGCCAGCTCACCACCTTCCCGCTCCTACAATGAGCAGTTCTTC
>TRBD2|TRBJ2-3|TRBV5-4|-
CASSLAASGRQDTQYF
TGTGCCAGCAGCTTGGCGGCTAGCGGGAGACAAGATACGCAGTATTTT
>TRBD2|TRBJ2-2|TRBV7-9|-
CASSLLRLAGVVLTGELFF
TGTGCCAGCAGCTTACTTCGCCTAGCGGGAGTAGTTTTGACCGGGGAGCTGTTTTTT
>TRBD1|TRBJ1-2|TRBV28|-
CASRGTGAIGGYGYTF
TGTGCCAGCAGGGGAACAGGGGCCATAGGTGGCTATGGCTACACCTTC
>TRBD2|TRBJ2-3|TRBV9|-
CASSVAGGDTDTQYF
TGTGCCAGCAGCGTAGCGGGAGGCGACACAGATACGCAGTATTTT
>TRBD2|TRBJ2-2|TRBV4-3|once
CASSREIGLVNTGELFF
TGCGCCAGCAGCCGTGAGATTGGACTAGTGAACACCGGGGAGCTGTTTTTT
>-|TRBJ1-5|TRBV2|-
CASSVETAVSNQPQHF
TGTGCCAGCAGTGTAGAAACAGCCGTTAGCAATCAGCCCCAGCATTTT
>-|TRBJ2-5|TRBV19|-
CASSIGQGAETQYF
TGTGCCAGTAGTATCGGGCAGGGCGCGGAGACCCAGTACTTC
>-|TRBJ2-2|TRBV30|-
CAWSSGTYTGELFF
TGTGCCTGGTCATCCGGGACATACACCGGGGAGCTGTTTTTT
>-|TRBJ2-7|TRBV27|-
CASSPNPGLLYEQYF
TGTGCCAGCAGTCCCAACCCGGGACTTTTATACGAGCAGTACTTC
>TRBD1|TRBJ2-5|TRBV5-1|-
CASSLFLDRGFQETQYF
TGCGCCAGCAGCTTGTTCCTCGACAGGGGTTTCCAAGAGACCCAGTACTTC
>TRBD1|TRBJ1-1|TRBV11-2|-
CASSVVTGGTNTEAFF
TGTGCCAGCAGCGTAGTGACAGGGGGGACGAACACTGAAGCTTTCTTT
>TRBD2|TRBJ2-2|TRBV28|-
CASSRTSGRKGTGELFF
TGTGCCAGCAGTCGGACTAGCGGGAGGAAGGGAACCGGGGAGCTGTTTTTT
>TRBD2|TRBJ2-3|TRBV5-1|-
CASSPLAGVTDTQYF
TGCGCCAGCAGCCCCCTAGCGGGAGTAACAGATACGCAGTATTTT
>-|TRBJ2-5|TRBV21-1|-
CASSFREETQYF
TGTGCCAGCAGCTTCCGCGAAGAGACCCAGTACTTC
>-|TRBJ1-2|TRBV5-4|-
CASSLGQNYGYTF
TGTGCCAGCAGCTTGGGGCAGAACTATGGCTACACCTTC
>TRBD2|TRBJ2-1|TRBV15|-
CATSRDYGVSTSGEQFF
TGTGCCACCAGCAGAGATTACGGGGTGTCGACTAGCGGGGAGCAGTTCTTC
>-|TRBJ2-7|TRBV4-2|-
CASSQELRGHEQYF
TGTGCCAGCAGCCAAGAATTACGAGGCCACGAGCAGTACTTC
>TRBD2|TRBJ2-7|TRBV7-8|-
CASSLAVTSGSNVYEQYF
TGTGCCAGCAGCTTAGCGGTGACTAGCGGGAGTAACGTTTACGAGCAGTACTTC
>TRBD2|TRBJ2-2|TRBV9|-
CASSPRSGRIAGELFF
TGTGCCAGCAGCCCTCGAAGCGGGAGGATTGCCGGGGAGCTGTTTTTT
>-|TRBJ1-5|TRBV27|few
CASSLQGGPQHF
TGTGCCAGCAGTTTACAGGGCGGGCCCCAGCATTTT